The clone carrying this T cell receptor beta chain was recorded at least ten times. Antigen specificity is unknown. These data originate in a study of metastatic and nonmetastatic thyroid tumors. Study information: Comparative analysis of repertoires was undertaken across blood and tumor or nodule tissue obtained from malignant and benign thyroid patients.

In the original processing: CDR3 differences across clinicopathological groups were used to build a distant-metastasis classifier for papillary thyroid cancer. TCRdb re-analyzed the PCR reads through MiXCR. The V and J calls here are based on TCRdb, not the publication. This table has approximately 37,000 clones, over 14% appearing once. Whole-study findings and limits: Compared with benign nodules, malignant thyroid tumors were reported to have significantly higher TCR beta diversity in both blood and tumor.

Thyroid surgery was performed in patients who had received no treatment beforehand. This CDR3 region has 15 residues. Trimming shortened V by 8 bases and J by 10 bases, and 21 bases separated the two germline ends. CDR1 is MNHEY, CDR2 SMNVEV, per germline (reference sequence). This chain connects TRBV27 to TRBJ1-6, with D possibly TRBD1 on 5 matching bases. This receptor was identified in a male donor with papillary thyroid cancer or a benign thyroid nodule (not recorded which). Some clones in this sample may be carry-over from other donors' samples. Sequencing was carried out using blood. Here the CDR3 reads CASGPRDSLWSPLHF. The CDR3 DNA reads TGTGCCAGCGGCCCCAGGGATTCTTTGTGGTCACCCCTCCACTTT.